This is a list of T cell receptor beta chains from one sample in a study of T-cell reconstitution after alpha-beta-depleted transplantation in children. TCRdb passed the PCR reads through MiXCR, listing each CDR3 protein once. The sample carries some 300,000 distinct CDR3 sequences, over 9% recorded once. The specimen was PBMCs, collected before TCRalphabeta/CD19-depleted stem cell transplant. The receptors shown here come from a boy in the first two years of life with acute myeloid leukemia, due to receive a stem cell transplant. The conserved cysteine and the conserved F or W are not part of the CDR3 here.

v_call	j_call	cdr3_aa
TRBV6-1	TRBJ2-7	ASSEASTGKVEQY
TRBV25-1	TRBJ2-1	ASRGSGRNEQF
TRBV5-1	TRBJ2-7	ASSLGGRISYEQY
TRBV20-1	TRBJ2-7	SASFRRGGRAGAYEQY
TRBV5-6	TRBJ2-1	ASSFGQVSSYNEQF
TRBV7-3	TRBJ1-1	ASSLTGATEAF
TRBV15	TRBJ2-1	ATSRDDIYNEQF
TRBV25-1	TRBJ2-5	ASISGNLHQETQY
TRBV18	TRBJ2-3	ASSPMTNTQY
TRBV28	TRBJ2-7	ASSSGPFVMRGQGYEQY
TRBV5-1	TRBJ2-7	ASSLDGTVGEQY
TRBV7-3	TRBJ2-4	ASSPVGGVDIQY
TRBV21-1	TRBJ1-2	ASRPSLQINYGYT
TRBV7-3	TRBJ2-5	ASSLGVAGGIQTQY
TRBV7-9	TRBJ2-3	ASSLTAGLRDTQY
TRBV20-1	TRBJ2-7	SAWLGGRNEQY
TRBV27	TRBJ2-3	ASSSLTGPLDTDTQY
TRBV6-5	TRBJ2-1	ASSFSGRSNEQF
TRBV20-1	TRBJ1-4	SARADRGREKLF
TRBV7-2	TRBJ2-7	ASSLKGGNEQY
TRBV7-2	TRBJ2-1	ASSVVGGHEQF
TRBV7-9	TRBJ1-1	ASSGSLSWNTEAF
TRBV20-1	TRBJ2-3	SARGFRRDRVTDTQY
TRBV14	TRBJ2-7	ASSPYSGTGKEQY
TRBV28	TRBJ2-7	ASSLPGGSWYEQY
TRBV7-8	TRBJ2-5	ASSPEEVQETQY
TRBV6-1	TRBJ2-6	ASSRDRALSGANVLT
TRBV12-3/TRBV12-4	TRBJ2-2	ASSLGRGNTGELF
TRBV28	TRBJ2-2	ASISPGLPTGELF
TRBV12-3/TRBV12-4	TRBJ1-6	ASSLPAYSPLH
TRBV12-3/TRBV12-4	TRBJ2-7	ASRRQGSPTYEQY
TRBV5-1	TRBJ1-6	ASSSSRDRVGNSPLH
TRBV5-1	TRBJ2-7	ASSPQDRAHEQY
TRBV4-3	TRBJ2-2	ASSQAGGGELF
TRBV20-1	TRBJ1-1	SASPYTEAF
TRBV6-5	TRBJ2-2	ASSWAVWETGELF
TRBV29-1	TRBJ2-3	SVELGQGAPDTQY